The 23 T cell receptor beta chains given below trace back to one sample, sequenced in a study of cytotoxic CD8 clonotypes in ibrutinib-treated CLL. Sequencing was performed with immunoSEQ multiplex PCR; in TCRdb, only in-frame clones are kept and a portion is missing. The sample includes more than 9,000 clones, 55% to 65% of them seen just once. The sequences come from PBMCs, collected before ibrutinib treatment. The receptors derive from a human donor with chronic lymphocytic leukemia.

This clone was seen a few times. The rearrangement links TRBV28 to TRBJ2-7, with 12 bases fitting TRBD2. V lost 11 bases, J lost 5 bases, and 13 bases stayed unmatched. The CDR3 loop spans 15 amino acids. In germline, CDR1 is MDHEN, CDR2 SYDVKM. The CDR3 loop reads CAALSLAGGLNEQYF. CDR3 DNA sequence: TGTGCCGCGCTGAGCCTAGCGGGGGGGCTCAACGAGCAGTACTTC. The full variable domain, its missing parts supplied by reference TRBV28 and TRBJ2-7, is DVKVTQSSRYLVKRTGEKVFLECVQDMDHENMFWYRQDPGLGLRLIYFSYDVKMKEKGDIPEGYSVSREKKERFSLILESASTNQTSMYLCAALSLAGGLNEQYFGPGTRLTVT.

The chain couples TRBV4-1 to TRBJ2-1, with a weak D call TRBD1 (6 bases). The ends were cut back, 1 base at V and 7 bases at J, with 17 bases in the middle. From germline, CDR1 is MGHRA and CDR2 YSYEKL. This CDR3 has 16 amino acids. The chain's CDR3 is CASSQGFDRYRNEQFF. CDR3 bases: TGCGCCAGCAGCCAAGGGTTCGACAGGTACAGGAATGAGCAGTTCTTC.

The V call is TRBV7-6, the J call TRBJ2-2; tentatively, D is TRBD2 (7 bases). V was shortened by 1 base and J by 2 bases, with 14 bases between the two germline ends. The CDR3 has 17 amino acids. Germline CDR1 and CDR2: SGHVS and FNYEAQ. This chain's CDR3 is CASSLVAGASNTGELFF. The CDR3 DNA is TGTGCCAGCAGCTTAGTTGCGGGGGCCTCTAACACCGGGGAGCTGTTTTTT.

This clone was counted only a few times. The V call is TRBV7-9, the J call TRBJ1-2; a possible D gene is TRBD1 (5 bases). Germline lookup yields CDR1 SEHNR and CDR2 FQNEAQ (reference sequence). V lost 5 bases and J 3 bases, leaving 16 bases between the germline ends. The CDR3 runs to 15 residues. CDR3 residues: CASSIHRGEDYGYTF. The CDR3 bases are TGTGCCAGCAGCATCCATCGGGGGGAGGACTATGGCTACACCTTC.

The chain uses TRBV28 and TRBJ1-5; no definite D call. Germline V lookup: CDR1 MDHEN, CDR2 SYDVKM. V dropped 6 bases and J dropped 1 base, with 4 bases sitting between them. The CDR3 contains 12 residues. CDR3 bases: TGTGCCAGCAGGGACAGCAATCAGCCCCAGCATTTT. As protein: CASRDSNQPQHF.

DNA of the CDR3: TGCGCCAGCAGCTTGGATGCGGGCGACTATGGCTACACCTTC. This translates into CASSLDAGDYGYTF. The rearrangement links TRBV5-1 to TRBJ1-2, with unresolved D. V was clipped by 0 bases and J by 3 bases, with 9 bases between them. CDR1 and CDR2 (germline): SGHRS, YFSETQ. This CDR3 region has 14 residues.

The chain carries TRBV5-1 and TRBJ2-3; no clear D. The germline V gene has CDR1 SGHRS and CDR2 YFSETQ. V dropped 0 bases and J dropped 3 bases, with 8 bases sitting between them. The CDR3 extends over 14 amino acids. The CDR3 DNA is TGCGCCAGCAGCTTGGGGGCCGCTACAGATACGCAGTATTTT. As protein: CASSLGAATDTQYF.

V and J are TRBV7-6 and TRBJ2-3; no firm D call. Per the germline V gene, CDR1 is SGHVS and CDR2 is FNYEAQ. The V and J ends lost 2 bases and 6 bases respectively, with 9 bases between them. This CDR3 contains 13 residues. CDR3 protein: CASSLNRGDTQYF. Here the CDR3 DNA reads TGTGCCAGCAGCTTAAATCGTGGGGATACGCAGTATTTT.

The chain has TRBV5-1 and TRBJ1-1, with a tentative D call TRBD1 (5 bases). CDR1 SGHRS and CDR2 YFSETQ come from the germline V gene. V lost 4 bases and J lost 0, with 13 bases in between. The CDR3 totals 15 residues. The CDR3 loop is CASSPLTEMNTEAFF. Here the CDR3 DNA reads TGCGCCAGCAGCCCCCTGACAGAGATGAACACTGAAGCTTTCTTT.

By share, this clone counts as medium-sized. This sequence joins TRBV9 and TRBJ2-1; D is uncertain. Trimming removed 4 bases at V and 3 bases at J, with 11 bases between. Germline loops: CDR1 SGDLS, CDR2 YYNGEE. The CDR3 covers 14 residues. CDR3 region: CASSRSSFYNEQFF. Here the CDR3 DNA reads TGTGCCAGCAGCCGCTCGTCCTTCTACAATGAGCAGTTCTTC.

Only a few counts were recorded for this clone. V and J are TRBV6-1 and TRBJ1-4; perhaps TRBD1 as D (5 bases). The germline gives CDR1 MNHNS, CDR2 SASEGT. The germline V and J ends were trimmed by 0 bases and 7 bases, with 12 bases remaining between them. There are 15 residues in the CDR3. The CDR3 coding sequence is TGTGCCAGCAGTGAAGCGCGGCAGGGTGGTGAAAAACTGTTTTTT. Protein: CASSEARQGGEKLFF.

This chain joins TRBV19 and TRBJ2-5; possibly TRBD1 or TRBD2 for D (6 bases each). The CDR3 consists of 13 residues. The V and J ends lost 4 bases and 5 bases respectively, with 11 bases between them. Germline loops: CDR1 LNHDA, CDR2 SQIVND (reference sequence). The CDR3 here is CASSTTGRETQYF. CDR3 nucleotides: TGTGCCAGTAGTACAACAGGGAGGGAGACCCAGTACTTC.

The V and J genes are TRBV4-3 and TRBJ2-3, with 11 bases aligning to TRBD1. Germline CDR1 reads LGHNA; CDR2 reads YSLEER. The CDR3 has 15 residues. V lost 3 bases and J lost 7; bases outside the gene matches: 6. The CDR3 region is CASSHAGTGGNTQYF. The CDR3, as DNA: TGCGCCAGCAGCCATGCAGGGACAGGGGGGAATACGCAGTATTTT.

The chain employs TRBV6-1 and TRBJ1-1, with 10 bases aligning to TRBD1. There are 15 residues in the CDR3. The ends lost 8 bases at V and 3 bases at J; junction bases unmatched: 9. The germline gives CDR1 MNHNS, CDR2 SASEGT. The CDR3 protein is CASLRWDRGYTEAFF. The CDR3 coding sequence is TGTGCCAGCCTCAGGTGGGACAGGGGTTACACTGAAGCTTTCTTT.

The chain has TRBV5-1 and TRBJ1-1, with unresolved D. Trimming left V 0 bases short and J 1 base short, with 7 bases between. Germline V gives CDR1 SGHRS, CDR2 YFSETQ. There are 14 residues in the CDR3. In DNA form, the CDR3 reads TGCGCCAGCAGCTTGGCAGCAGCGAACACTGAAGCTTTCTTT. Amino acids: CASSLAAANTEAFF.

The chain is built from TRBV5-1 and TRBJ2-3; 8 nucleotides align to TRBD2. Germline-derived CDR1 and CDR2 are SGHRS and YFSETQ. The CDR3 totals 15 residues. The V gene end was trimmed by 1 base and the J gene end by 3 bases; junction bases not matched to a gene: 4. The DNA for the CDR3 is TGCGCCAGCAGCTTGTCGGGGGGGCATACAGATACGCAGTATTTT. It specifies CASSLSGGHTDTQYF.

This chain connects TRBV11-2 to TRBJ2-2; 7 bases fit TRBD1. The ends lost 7 bases at V and 2 bases at J; junction bases unmatched: 7. The germline V gene encodes CDR1 SGHAT and CDR2 FQNNGV. This CDR3 spans 15 amino acids. CDR3 in amino acids: CASTPGQINTGELFF. The CDR3 DNA is TGTGCCAGCACCCCGGGACAGATAAACACCGGGGAGCTGTTTTTT.

This clone showed up just a few times. This sequence joins TRBV19 and TRBJ1-5, with 9 bases that match TRBD1. Germline lookup yields CDR1 LNHDA and CDR2 SQIVND (reference sequence). V shed 2 bases and J 3 bases; nucleotides not matched to a gene: 5. There are 16 residues in the CDR3. This chain's CDR3 is CASSITRTGVNQPQHF. The CDR3 nucleotides read TGTGCCAGTAGTATAACCCGGACAGGGGTCAATCAGCCCCAGCATTTT.

This rearrangement joins TRBV18 to TRBJ2-1; the D gene is possibly TRBD1 (5 bases). This CDR3 comprises 13 residues. The germline V gene encodes CDR1 KGHSH and CDR2 LQKENI. Between the trimmed V and J ends, which lost 6 bases and 3 bases, there was a span of 9 bases. DNA of the CDR3: TGTGCCAGCTCCCAGGGCGTCTACAATGAGCAGTTCTTC. This encodes CASSQGVYNEQFF.

The chain recombines TRBV4-2 with TRBJ2-7; 7 bases fit TRBD2. Germline V gene sequence: CDR1 LGHNA, CDR2 YNFKEQ. Unmatched junction bases numbered 9, after V lost 4 bases and J lost 3 bases. The CDR3 consists of 15 residues. The CDR3 loop reads CASSLGGVIDYEQYF. The CDR3 nucleotides read TGTGCCAGCAGCCTGGGGGGGGTAATTGACTACGAGCAGTACTTC.

J is TRBJ2-1 and V is TRBV25-1; the match to TRBD2 covers 12 bases. The junction had 4 bases not matched to a gene; V was cut back by 3 bases and J by 4 bases. This CDR3 has 16 amino acids. Looked up from germline, CDR1 is MGHDK and CDR2 is SYGVNS. DNA of the CDR3: TGTGCCAGCAGTGACCAAACTAGCGGGGGGTACAATGAGCAGTTCTTC. This gives the protein CASSDQTSGGYNEQFF.

This clone has just one count. V and J are TRBV2 and TRBJ2-3; TRBD1 might be the D (6 bases). Trimming took off 6 bases at V and 0 bases at J, with 19 bases between the two ends. The CDR3 runs 17 residues. CDR1 is SNHLY and CDR2 is FYNNEI in the germline V gene. CDR3 nucleotide sequence: TGTGCCAGCAGGGGGATACTGACAGGTTCTAGCACAGATACGCAGTATTTT. Protein: CASRGILTGSSTDTQYF.

This chain uses TRBV2 with TRBJ1-6, with D possibly being TRBD1 (5 bases). V lost 4 bases to trimming and J lost 8 bases, with 9 bases between them. The CDR3 has 13 residues. Germline CDR1 is SNHLY and CDR2 is FYNNEI. The DNA for the CDR3 is TGTGCCAGCAGTGGGCAGGGTGATTCACCCCTCCACTTT. This encodes CASSGQGDSPLHF.